The TCR beta chain described here comes from a study of blood T cells in healthy people across ages. Study-level information: When template switching was applied, about one barcoded beta molecule was captured per two T cells.

Healthy Caucasians from Russia aged 6 to 90 served as donors. PBMCs numbering at least 7 million were isolated per sample. Study outcomes and limitations: Donors of long life had a larger count of naive CD4+ cells and greater diversity than aged donors.

This clonotype has a count of ten or more. As yet, its antigen is unknown. Germline V gives CDR1 SQVTM, CDR2 ANQGSEA. Trimming pared 4 bases from V and 1 base from J, leaving 10 bases between. The CDR3 length is 13 residues. Together with a sample-barcoded 5' primer, a J-beta primer mix was included in a second PCR lasting about 6 to 11 cycles. One entry per CDR3 protein, called by TCRdb with MiXCR from the 5' RACE reads. Of roughly 640,000 distinct CDR3 sequences in the sample, 25% to 30% were seen once. This chain joins TRBV29-1 and TRBJ1-2; D gene uncertain. Material for sequencing was blood. This clonotype was sampled from a woman older than 75 in good health. The CDR3 DNA follows: TGCAGCGTTGTAAGCCCCCTTAACTATGGCTACACCTTC. Residues: CSVVSPLNYGYTF.